The entry below describes one T cell receptor (beta chain). Original handling: Amplification of reference gene primers was used by the study to estimate nucleated cell counts. Profiling relied on immunoSEQ multiplex PCR, and the TCRdb table lists in-frame clones only, not all of them. V, J and clone size derive from that table, while D and trimming were established from the DNA sequence. In the table there are about 66,000 clones, approximately 79% of which are singletons. The data are from a study of blood T cell repertoires in COVID-19. Overall study context: Acute and convalescent COVID-19 specimens originated in the United States, Italy and Spain. Nucleic acid was either cDNA or gDNA, and it came from T cells, B-cell-depleted T cells, or PBMCs.

The sequencing input was peripheral blood. This clonotype was sampled from a man in his 60s with acute or convalescent COVID-19.

The CDR3 coding sequence is TGTGCCAGCACCTGGGGCAGGGAGGATGAGCAGTTCTTC. Its protein is CASTWGREDEQFF. The V and J genes are TRBV7-2 and TRBJ2-1; D possibly corresponds to TRBD2 (6 bases). Germline CDR1 reads SGHTA; CDR2 reads FQGNSA. V was trimmed by 7 bases and J by 8 bases, leaving 15 bases between them. The CDR3 runs 13 residues.